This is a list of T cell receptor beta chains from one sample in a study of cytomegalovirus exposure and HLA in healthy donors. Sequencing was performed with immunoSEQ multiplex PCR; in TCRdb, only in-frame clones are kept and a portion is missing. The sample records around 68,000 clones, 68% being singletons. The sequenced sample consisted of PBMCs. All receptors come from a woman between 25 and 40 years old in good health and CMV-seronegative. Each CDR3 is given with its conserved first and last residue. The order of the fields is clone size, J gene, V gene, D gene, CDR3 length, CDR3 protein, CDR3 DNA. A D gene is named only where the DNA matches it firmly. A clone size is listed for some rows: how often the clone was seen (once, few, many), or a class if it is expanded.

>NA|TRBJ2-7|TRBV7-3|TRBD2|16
CASSLGQLAGGYEQYF
TGTGCCAGCAGCTTAGGGCAACTAGCGGGGGGTTACGAGCAGTACTTC
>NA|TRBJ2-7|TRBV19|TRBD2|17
CASSKATGLAGRYEQYF
TGTGCCAGTAGTAAGGCGACGGGACTAGCGGGGCGCTACGAGCAGTACTTC
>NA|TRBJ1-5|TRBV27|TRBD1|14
CASGRDRSNQPQHF
TGTGCCAGCGGACGGGACAGGTCCAATCAGCCCCAGCATTTT
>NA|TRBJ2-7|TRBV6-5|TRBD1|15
CASRPDRGETYEQYF
TGTGCCAGCAGACCTGACAGGGGGGAAACCTACGAGCAGTACTTC
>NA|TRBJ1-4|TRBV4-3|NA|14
CASSQDGGDEKLFF
TGCGCCAGCAGCCAAGATGGGGGGGATGAAAAACTGTTTTTT
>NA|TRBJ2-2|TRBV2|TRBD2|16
CASSDSGGARTGELFF
TGTGCCAGCAGTGACAGCGGGGGGGCAAGGACCGGGGAGCTGTTTTTT
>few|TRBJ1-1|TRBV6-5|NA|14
CASMIFKRFPEAFF
TGTGCCAGCATGATCTTTAAGAGATTCCCTGAAGCTTTCTTT
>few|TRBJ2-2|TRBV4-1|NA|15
CASSQVLRVDGELFF
TGCGCCAGCAGCCAAGTGTTGCGGGTTGACGGGGAGCTGTTTTTT
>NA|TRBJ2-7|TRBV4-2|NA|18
CASSQDQEGTITTREKYF
TGTGCCAGCAGCCAAGATCAGGAGGGGACCATCACTACGCGCGAGAAGTACTTC
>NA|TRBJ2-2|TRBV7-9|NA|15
CASSLVVAITGELFF
TGTGCCAGCAGCTTAGTGGTTGCGATAACCGGGGAGCTGTTTTTT